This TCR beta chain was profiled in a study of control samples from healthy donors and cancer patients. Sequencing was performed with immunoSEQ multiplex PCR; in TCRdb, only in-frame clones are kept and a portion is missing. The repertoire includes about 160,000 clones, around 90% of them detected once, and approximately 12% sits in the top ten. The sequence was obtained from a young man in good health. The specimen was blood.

CDR3 coding DNA: TGTGCCAGCTCACCGATATTAGACAGGGCTGGGGCCAACGTCCTGACTTTC. Protein sequence: CASSPILDRAGANVLTF. This chain joins TRBV18 and TRBJ2-6; 7 bases align to TRBD1. J lost 2 bases, V lost 3 bases, and 7 bases had no gene match. In germline, CDR1 is KGHSH, CDR2 LQKENI. The CDR3 has 17 residues.